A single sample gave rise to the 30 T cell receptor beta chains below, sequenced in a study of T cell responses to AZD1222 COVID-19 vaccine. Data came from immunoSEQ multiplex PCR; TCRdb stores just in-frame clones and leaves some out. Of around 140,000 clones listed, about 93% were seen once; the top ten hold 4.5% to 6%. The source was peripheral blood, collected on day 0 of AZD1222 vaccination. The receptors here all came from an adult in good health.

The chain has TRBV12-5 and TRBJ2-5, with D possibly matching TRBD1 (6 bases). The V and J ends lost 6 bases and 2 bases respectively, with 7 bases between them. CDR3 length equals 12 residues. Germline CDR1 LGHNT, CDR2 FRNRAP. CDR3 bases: TGTGCTAGTGGGGACAGACAAGAGACCCAGTACTTC. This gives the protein CASGDRQETQYF.

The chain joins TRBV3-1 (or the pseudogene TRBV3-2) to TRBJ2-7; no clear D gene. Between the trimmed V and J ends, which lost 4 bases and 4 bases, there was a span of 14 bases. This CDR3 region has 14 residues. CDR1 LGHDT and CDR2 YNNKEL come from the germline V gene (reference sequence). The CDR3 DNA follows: TGTGCCAGCAGCCTCCGTTACGCGGAATACGAGCAGTACTTC. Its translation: CASSLRYAEYEQYF.

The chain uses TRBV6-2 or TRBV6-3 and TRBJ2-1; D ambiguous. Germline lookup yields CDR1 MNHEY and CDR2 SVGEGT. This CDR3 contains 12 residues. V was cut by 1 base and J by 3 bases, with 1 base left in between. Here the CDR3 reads CASSYYYNEQFF. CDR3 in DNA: TGTGCCAGCAGTTACTACTACAATGAGCAGTTCTTC.

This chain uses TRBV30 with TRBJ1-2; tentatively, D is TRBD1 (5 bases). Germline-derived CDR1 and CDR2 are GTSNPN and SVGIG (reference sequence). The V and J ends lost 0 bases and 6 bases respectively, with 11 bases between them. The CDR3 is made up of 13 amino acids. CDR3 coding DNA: TGTGCCTGGAGTGTAGTACGGGGGGATGGCTACACCTTC. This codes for CAWSVVRGDGYTF.

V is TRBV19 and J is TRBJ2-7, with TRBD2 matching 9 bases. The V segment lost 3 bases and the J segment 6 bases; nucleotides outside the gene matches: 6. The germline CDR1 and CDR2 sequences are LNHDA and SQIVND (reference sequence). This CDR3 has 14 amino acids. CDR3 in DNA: TGTGCCAGTAGTATCCAAGCGGGAGGTCGCGAGCAGTACTTC. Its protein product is CASSIQAGGREQYF.

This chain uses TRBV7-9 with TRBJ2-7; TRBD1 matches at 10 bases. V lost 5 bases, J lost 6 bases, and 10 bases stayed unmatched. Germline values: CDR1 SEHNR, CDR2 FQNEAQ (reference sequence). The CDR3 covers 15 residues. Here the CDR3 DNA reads TGTGCCAGCAGCCCACGGGACAGGGGTAGGGGCGAGCAGTACTTC. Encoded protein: CASSPRDRGRGEQYF.

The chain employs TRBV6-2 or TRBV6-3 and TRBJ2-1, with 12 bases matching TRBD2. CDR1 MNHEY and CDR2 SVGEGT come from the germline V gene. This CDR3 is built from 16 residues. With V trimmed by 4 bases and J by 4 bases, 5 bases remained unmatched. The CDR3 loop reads CASSLPSGRVYNEQFF. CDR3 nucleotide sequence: TGTGCCAGCAGTTTGCCTAGCGGGAGGGTATACAATGAGCAGTTCTTC.

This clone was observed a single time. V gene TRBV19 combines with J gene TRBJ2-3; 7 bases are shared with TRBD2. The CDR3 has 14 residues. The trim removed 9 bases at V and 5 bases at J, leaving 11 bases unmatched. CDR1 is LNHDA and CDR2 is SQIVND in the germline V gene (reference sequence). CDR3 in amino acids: CASTLASSGDTQYF. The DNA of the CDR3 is TGTGCCAGCACACTAGCGTCATCTGGAGATACGCAGTATTTT.

CDR3 in DNA: TGTGCCAGCAGCCCTCGACTAGCGCTGTACCAAGAGACCCAGTACTTC. This sequence encodes CASSPRLALYQETQYF. The rearrangement joins TRBV2 to TRBJ2-5; TRBD2 matches 8 bases. The CDR3 consists of 16 residues. With 6 bases clipped from V and 0 bases from J, the junction kept 9 bases outside the gene matches. Germline-derived CDR1 and CDR2 are SNHLY and FYNNEI.

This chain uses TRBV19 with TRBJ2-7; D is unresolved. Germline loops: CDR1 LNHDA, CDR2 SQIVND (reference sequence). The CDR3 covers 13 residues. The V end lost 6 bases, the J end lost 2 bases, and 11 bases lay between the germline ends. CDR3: CASRAPPTYEQYF. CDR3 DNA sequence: TGTGCCAGTAGGGCCCCACCTACCTACGAGCAGTACTTC.

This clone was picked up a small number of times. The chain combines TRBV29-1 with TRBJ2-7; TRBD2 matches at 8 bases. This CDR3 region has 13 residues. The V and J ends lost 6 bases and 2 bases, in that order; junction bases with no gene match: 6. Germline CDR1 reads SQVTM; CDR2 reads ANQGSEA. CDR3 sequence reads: CSVLDGRAYEQYF. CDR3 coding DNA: TGCAGCGTCCTTGACGGGAGGGCCTACGAGCAGTACTTC.

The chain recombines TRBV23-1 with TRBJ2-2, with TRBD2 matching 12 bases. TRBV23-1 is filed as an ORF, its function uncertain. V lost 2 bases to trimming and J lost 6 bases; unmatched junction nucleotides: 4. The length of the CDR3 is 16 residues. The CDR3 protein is CASSQPSGRAAGELFF. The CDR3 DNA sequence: TGCGCCAGCAGTCAACCTAGCGGGAGGGCTGCCGGGGAGCTGTTTTTT.

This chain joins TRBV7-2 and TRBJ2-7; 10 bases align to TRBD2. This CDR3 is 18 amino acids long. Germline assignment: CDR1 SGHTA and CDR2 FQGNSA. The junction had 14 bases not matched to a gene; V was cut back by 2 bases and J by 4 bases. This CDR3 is CASSLLVSSGSYFYEQYF. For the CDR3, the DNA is TGTGCCAGCAGCTTATTGGTTTCTAGCGGGAGTTACTTTTACGAGCAGTACTTC.

CDR3 nucleotides: TGTGCCAGTAGTATGCGACTAGCGGGGAACTACGAGCAGTACTTC. It encodes CASSMRLAGNYEQYF. This chain uses TRBV19 with TRBJ2-7, with TRBD2 matching 11 bases. CDR3 length: 15 amino acids. Germline trimming cut 3 bases from V and 3 bases from J; bases unmatched to any gene: 4. Germline CDR1 and CDR2: LNHDA and SQIVND (reference sequence).

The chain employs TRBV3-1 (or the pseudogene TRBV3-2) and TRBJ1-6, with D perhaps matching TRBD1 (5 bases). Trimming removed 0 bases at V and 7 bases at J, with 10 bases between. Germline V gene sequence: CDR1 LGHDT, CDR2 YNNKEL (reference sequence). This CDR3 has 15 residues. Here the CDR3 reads CASSQDGAGNSPLHF. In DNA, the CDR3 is TGTGCCAGCAGCCAAGATGGCGCAGGGAATTCACCCCTCCACTTT.

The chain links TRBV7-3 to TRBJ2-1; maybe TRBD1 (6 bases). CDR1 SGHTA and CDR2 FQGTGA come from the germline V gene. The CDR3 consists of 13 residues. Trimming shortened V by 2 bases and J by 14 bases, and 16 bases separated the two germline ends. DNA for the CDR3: TGTGCCAGCAGCTTAGCCCCAGACAGGTTAGAGTTCTTC. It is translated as CASSLAPDRLEFF.

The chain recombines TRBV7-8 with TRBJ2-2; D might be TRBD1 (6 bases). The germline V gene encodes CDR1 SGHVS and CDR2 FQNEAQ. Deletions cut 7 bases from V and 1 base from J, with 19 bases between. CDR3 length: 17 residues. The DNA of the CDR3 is TGTGCCAGCATCCTTAGTTGGACAGTTAAGAACACCGGGGAGCTGTTTTTT. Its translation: CASILSWTVKNTGELFF.

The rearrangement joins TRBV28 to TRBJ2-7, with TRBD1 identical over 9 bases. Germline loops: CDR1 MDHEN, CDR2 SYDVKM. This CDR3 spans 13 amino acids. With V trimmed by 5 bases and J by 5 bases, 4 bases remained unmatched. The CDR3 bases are TGTGCCAGCAGTAGACAGGGGGTGGACGAGCAGTACTTC. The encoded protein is CASSRQGVDEQYF.

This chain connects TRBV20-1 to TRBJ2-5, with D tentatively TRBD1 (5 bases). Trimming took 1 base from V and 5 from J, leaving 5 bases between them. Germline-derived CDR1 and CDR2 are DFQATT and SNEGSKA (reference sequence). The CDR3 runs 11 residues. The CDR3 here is CSARAGETQYF. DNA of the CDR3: TGCAGTGCTAGAGCAGGGGAGACCCAGTACTTC.

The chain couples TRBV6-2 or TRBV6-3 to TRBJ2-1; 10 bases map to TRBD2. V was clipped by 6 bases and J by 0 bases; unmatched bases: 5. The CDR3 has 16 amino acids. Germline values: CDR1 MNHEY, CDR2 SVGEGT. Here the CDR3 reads CASSRLAGSSYNEQFF. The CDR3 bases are TGTGCCAGCAGCAGACTAGCGGGCAGCTCCTACAATGAGCAGTTCTTC.

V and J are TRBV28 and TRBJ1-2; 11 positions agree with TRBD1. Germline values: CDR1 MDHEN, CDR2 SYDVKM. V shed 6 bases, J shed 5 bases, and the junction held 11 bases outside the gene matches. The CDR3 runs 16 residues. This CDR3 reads CASSNRRTGGGYGYTF. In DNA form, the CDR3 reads TGTGCCAGCAGCAACCGGCGGACAGGGGGCGGTTATGGCTACACCTTC.

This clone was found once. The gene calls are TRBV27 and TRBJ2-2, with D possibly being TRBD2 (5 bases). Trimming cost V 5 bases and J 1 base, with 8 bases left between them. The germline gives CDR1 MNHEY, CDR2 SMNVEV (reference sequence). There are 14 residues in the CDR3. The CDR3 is CASSLEGNTGELFF. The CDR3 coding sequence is TGTGCCAGCAGTCTTGAGGGGAACACCGGGGAGCTGTTTTTT.

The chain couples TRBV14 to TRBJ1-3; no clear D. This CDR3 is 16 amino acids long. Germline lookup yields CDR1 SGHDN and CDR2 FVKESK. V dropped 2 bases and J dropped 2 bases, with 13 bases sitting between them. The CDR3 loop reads CASSQWTWSAGNTIYF. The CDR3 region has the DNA TGTGCCAGCAGCCAATGGACTTGGAGCGCTGGAAACACCATATATTTT.

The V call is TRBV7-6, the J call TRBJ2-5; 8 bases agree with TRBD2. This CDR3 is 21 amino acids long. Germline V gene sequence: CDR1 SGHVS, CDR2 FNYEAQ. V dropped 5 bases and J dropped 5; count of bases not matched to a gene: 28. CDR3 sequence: CASSPRVTSGAEPTFEETQYF. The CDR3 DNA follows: TGTGCCAGCAGCCCCCGGGTAACTAGCGGAGCCGAACCTACATTCGAGGAGACCCAGTACTTC.

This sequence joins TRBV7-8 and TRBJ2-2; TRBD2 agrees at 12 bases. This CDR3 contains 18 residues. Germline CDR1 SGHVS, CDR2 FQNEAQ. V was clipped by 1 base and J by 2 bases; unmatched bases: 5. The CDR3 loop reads CASSLGASGGVNTGELFF. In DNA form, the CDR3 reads TGTGCCAGCAGCTTAGGGGCTAGCGGGGGGGTAAACACCGGGGAGCTGTTTTTT.

The CDR3 DNA reads as TGTGCCAGCAGCTTATGGGCCGAGCAGCCCCAGCATTTT. Its translation: CASSLWAEQPQHF. The chain employs TRBV5-8 and TRBJ1-5; D ambiguous. With 2 bases removed from V and 7 bases from J, the gap between germline ends came to 10 bases. The CDR3 is 13 amino acids. Germline CDR1 reads SGHTS; CDR2 reads YDEGEE.

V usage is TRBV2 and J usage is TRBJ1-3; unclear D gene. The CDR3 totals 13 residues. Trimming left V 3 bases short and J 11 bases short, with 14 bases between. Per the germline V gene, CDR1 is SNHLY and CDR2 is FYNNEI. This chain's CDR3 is CASSERAGNPIYF. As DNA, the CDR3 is TGTGCCAGCAGTGAGAGGGCCGGGAACCCCATATATTTT.

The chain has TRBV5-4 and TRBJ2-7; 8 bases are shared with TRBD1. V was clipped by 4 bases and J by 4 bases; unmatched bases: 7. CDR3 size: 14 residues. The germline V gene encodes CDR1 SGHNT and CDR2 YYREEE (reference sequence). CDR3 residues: CASSPRTGRYEQYF. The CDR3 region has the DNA TGTGCCAGCAGCCCTAGGACAGGGCGGTACGAGCAGTACTTC. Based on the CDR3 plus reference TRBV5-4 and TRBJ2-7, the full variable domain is ETGVTQSPTHLIKTRGQQVTLRCSSQSGHNTVSWYQQALGQGPQFIFQYYREEENGRGNFPPRFSGLQFPNYSSELNVNALELDDSALYLCASSPRTGRYEQYFGPGTRLTVT.

The CDR3 DNA is TGTGCCAGCAGTTGGGGCACAGCCTACGAGCAGTACTTC. This codes for CASSWGTAYEQYF. This chain links TRBV27 with TRBJ2-7; D is perhaps TRBD1 (5 bases). V gave up 4 bases and J gave up 2 bases, with 9 bases separating them. The CDR3 length is 13 residues. Germline CDR1 and CDR2: MNHEY and SMNVEV (reference sequence).

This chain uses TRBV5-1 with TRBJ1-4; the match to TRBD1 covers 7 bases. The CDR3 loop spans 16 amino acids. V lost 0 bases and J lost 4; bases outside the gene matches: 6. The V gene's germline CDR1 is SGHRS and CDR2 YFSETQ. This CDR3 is CASSLVIGTVNEKLFF. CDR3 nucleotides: TGCGCCAGCAGCTTGGTTATCGGGACAGTTAATGAAAAACTGTTTTTT. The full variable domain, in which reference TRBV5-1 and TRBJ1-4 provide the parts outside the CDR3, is KAGVTQTPRYLIKTRGQQVTLSCSPISGHRSVSWYQQTPGQGLQFLFEYFSETQRNKGNFPGRFSGRQFSNSRSEMNVSTLELGDSALYLCASSLVIGTVNEKLFFGSGTQLSVL.